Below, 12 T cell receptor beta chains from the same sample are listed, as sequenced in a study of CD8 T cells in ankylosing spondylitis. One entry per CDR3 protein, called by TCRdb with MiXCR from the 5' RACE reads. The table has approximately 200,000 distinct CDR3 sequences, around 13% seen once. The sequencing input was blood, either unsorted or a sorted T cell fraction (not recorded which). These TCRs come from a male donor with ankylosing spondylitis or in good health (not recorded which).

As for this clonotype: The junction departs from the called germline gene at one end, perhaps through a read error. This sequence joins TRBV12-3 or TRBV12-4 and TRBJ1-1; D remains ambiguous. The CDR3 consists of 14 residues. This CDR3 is CASSLARSNSEAFF. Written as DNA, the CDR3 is TGTGCCAGCAGCCTGGCCCGCAGCAACAGTGAAGCTTTCTTT.

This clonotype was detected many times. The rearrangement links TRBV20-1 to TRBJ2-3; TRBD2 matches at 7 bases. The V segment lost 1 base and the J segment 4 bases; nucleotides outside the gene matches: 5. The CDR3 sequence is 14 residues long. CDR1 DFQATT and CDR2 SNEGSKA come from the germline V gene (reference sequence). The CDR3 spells CSARGAGRADTQYF. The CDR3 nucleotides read TGCAGTGCTAGAGGCGCAGGGAGGGCAGATACGCAGTATTTT.

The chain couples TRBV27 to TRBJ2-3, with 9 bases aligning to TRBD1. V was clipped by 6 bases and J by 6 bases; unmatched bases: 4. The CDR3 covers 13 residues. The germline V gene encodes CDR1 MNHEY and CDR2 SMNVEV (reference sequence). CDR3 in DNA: TGTGCCAGCAGCACGGGGACAGGGGATACGCAGTATTTT. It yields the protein CASSTGTGDTQYF.

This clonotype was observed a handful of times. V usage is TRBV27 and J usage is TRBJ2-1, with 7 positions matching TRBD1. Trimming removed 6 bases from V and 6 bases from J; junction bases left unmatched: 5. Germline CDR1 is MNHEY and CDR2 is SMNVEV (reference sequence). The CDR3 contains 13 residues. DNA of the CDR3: TGTGCCAGCAGCCTCGACAGGGCCAATGAGCAGTTCTTC. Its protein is CASSLDRANEQFF.

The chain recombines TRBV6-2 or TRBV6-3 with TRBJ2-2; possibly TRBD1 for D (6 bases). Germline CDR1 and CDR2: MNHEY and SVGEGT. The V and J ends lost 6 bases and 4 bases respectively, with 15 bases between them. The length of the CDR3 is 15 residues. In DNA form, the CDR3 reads TGTGCCAGCAGCCGAATCGTACAGGGCACCGGGGAGCTGTTTTTT. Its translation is CASSRIVQGTGELFF.

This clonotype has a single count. The CDR3 here is CAGLRQGIDTQYF. The DNA for the CDR3 is TGCGCCGGTTTACGACAAGGGATCGATACGCAGTATTTT. The chain joins TRBV10-2 to TRBJ2-3; D unresolved. Trimming took off 11 bases at V and 6 bases at J, with 18 bases between the two ends. The CDR3 spans 13 residues. Germline values: CDR1 WSHSY, CDR2 SAAADI.

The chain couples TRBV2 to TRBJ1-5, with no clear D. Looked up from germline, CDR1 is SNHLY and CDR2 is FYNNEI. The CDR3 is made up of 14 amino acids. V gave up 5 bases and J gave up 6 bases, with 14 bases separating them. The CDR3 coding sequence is TGTGCCAGCAGTCGGGCCGGTGGTGGTCAGCCCCAGCATTTT. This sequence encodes CASSRAGGGQPQHF.

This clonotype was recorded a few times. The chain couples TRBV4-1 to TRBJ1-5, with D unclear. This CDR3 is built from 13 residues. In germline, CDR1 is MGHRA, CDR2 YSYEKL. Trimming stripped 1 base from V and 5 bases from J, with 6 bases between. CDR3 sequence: CASSQGVHQPQHF. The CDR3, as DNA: TGCGCCAGCAGCCAAGGGGTGCATCAGCCCCAGCATTTT.

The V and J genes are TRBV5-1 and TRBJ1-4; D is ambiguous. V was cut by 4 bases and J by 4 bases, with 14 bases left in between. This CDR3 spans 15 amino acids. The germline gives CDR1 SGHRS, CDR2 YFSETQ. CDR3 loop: CASSPPGTSNEKLFF. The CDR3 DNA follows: TGCGCCAGCAGCCCCCCCGGCACAAGTAATGAAAAACTGTTTTTT.

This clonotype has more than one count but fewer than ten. The CDR3 protein is CASSFGGAEGYTF. CDR3 in DNA: TGTGCCAGCAGCTTTGGGGGGGCGGAAGGCTACACCTTC. The chain recombines TRBV7-8 with TRBJ1-2; D possibly corresponds to TRBD1 (6 bases). Per germline, CDR1 SGHVS and CDR2 FQNEAQ. V shed 3 bases and J shed 8 bases, with 13 bases lying between them. The CDR3 covers 13 residues.

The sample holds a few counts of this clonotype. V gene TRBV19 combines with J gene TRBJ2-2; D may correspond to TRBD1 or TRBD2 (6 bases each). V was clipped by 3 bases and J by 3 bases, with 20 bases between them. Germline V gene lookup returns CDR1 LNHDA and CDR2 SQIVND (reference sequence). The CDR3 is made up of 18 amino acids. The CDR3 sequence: CASSIRIWEDRYTGELFF. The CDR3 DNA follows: TGTGCCAGTAGTATCCGAATTTGGGAGGACAGATACACCGGGGAGCTGTTTTTT.

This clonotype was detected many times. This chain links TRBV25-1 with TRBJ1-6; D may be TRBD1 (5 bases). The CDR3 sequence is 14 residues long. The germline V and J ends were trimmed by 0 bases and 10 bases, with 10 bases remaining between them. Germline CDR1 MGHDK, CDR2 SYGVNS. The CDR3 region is CASSEYFGASPLHF. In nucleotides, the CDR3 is TGTGCCAGCAGTGAATATTTTGGGGCCTCACCCCTCCACTTT.